One sample yielded the 17 T cell receptor beta chains listed below, sequenced in a study of cytomegalovirus exposure and HLA in healthy donors. PCR primers comprised 60 Vbeta and 13 Jbeta primers. Generated by immunoSEQ multiplex PCR, the TCRdb table keeps only in-frame clones and is missing some. The table records 80,000 to 130,000 clones, 84% of them present only once. Sequences were obtained from PBMCs. Every receptor here comes from a woman aged 18-29 years in good health and CMV-seronegative.

This chain uses TRBV4-1 with TRBJ1-1; D is possibly TRBD1 (5 bases). Germline CDR1 is MGHRA and CDR2 is YSYEKL. CDR3 length: 18 amino acids. V lost 5 bases and J 3 bases, leaving 25 bases between the germline ends. Here the CDR3 DNA reads TGCGCCAGCAGCGCGGGTGGGGGGGGGTGGTCTGGGGACACTGAAGCTTTCTTT. It translates to CASSAGGGGWSGDTEAFF.

The CDR3 region has the DNA TGCGCCAGCAGCCCGTTCTTGGACAGGCACACTGAAGCTTTCTTT. It yields the protein CASSPFLDRHTEAFF. The rearrangement links TRBV4-3 to TRBJ1-1; the match to TRBD1 covers 7 bases. The germline V gene encodes CDR1 LGHNA and CDR2 YSLEER. The CDR3 runs to 15 residues. After removal of 4 bases from V and 3 bases from J, the junction contained 8 bases not matched to a gene.

Here the CDR3 reads CASSPPATGGYEQYF. Written as DNA, the CDR3 is TGTGCCAGCTCACCACCGGCGACAGGGGGCTACGAGCAGTACTTC. This chain joins TRBV18 and TRBJ2-5; 9 bases are a match to TRBD1. With the DNA end fitting TRBJ2-7 better, the J assignment may be wrong. The CDR3 length is 15 residues. From germline, CDR1 is KGHSH and CDR2 LQKENI.

The chain recombines TRBV27 with TRBJ1-4, with D perhaps matching TRBD1 (5 bases). V lost 2 bases and J lost 2, with 6 bases in between. The length of the CDR3 is 14 residues. Germline loops: CDR1 MNHEY, CDR2 SMNVEV (reference sequence). CDR3 sequence (DNA): TGTGCCAGCAGTTTAGGGGGGACTAATGAAAAACTGTTTTTT. Translated, it gives CASSLGGTNEKLFF.

V is TRBV30 and J is TRBJ1-1; tentative D call: TRBD1 (5 bases). The CDR3 sequence is 18 residues long. CDR1 and CDR2 (germline): GTSNPN, SVGIG (reference sequence). V gave up 0 bases and J gave up 2 bases, with 22 bases separating them. Here the CDR3 DNA reads TGTGCCTGGAGTGTACTATCTGCAGGGCCTTTGTTTAACACTGAAGCTTTCTTT. Residues: CAWSVLSAGPLFNTEAFF.

This sequence joins TRBV19 and TRBJ1-1, with D maybe TRBD1 (5 bases). V shed 2 bases and J shed 0 bases, with 10 bases lying between them. Germline lookup yields CDR1 LNHDA and CDR2 SQIVND (reference sequence). The CDR3 contains 15 residues. CDR3 loop: CASSISRGMNTEAFF. The CDR3 region has the DNA TGTGCCAGTAGTATAAGTAGGGGCATGAACACTGAAGCTTTCTTT.

This rearrangement joins TRBV19 to TRBJ1-2; 10 bases agree with TRBD1. The germline V gene encodes CDR1 LNHDA and CDR2 SQIVND (reference sequence). This CDR3 spans 13 amino acids. The V and J ends lost 6 bases and 4 bases, in that order; junction bases with no gene match: 2. The DNA for the CDR3 is TGTGCCAGTAGGGACAGGGGGAGCTATGGCTACACCTTC. It encodes CASRDRGSYGYTF. The full variable domain, in which reference TRBV19 and TRBJ1-2 provide the parts outside the CDR3, is DGGITQSPKYLFRKEGQNVTLSCEQNLNHDAMYWYRQDPGQGLRLIYYSQIVNDFQKGDIAEGYSVSREKKESFPLTVTSAQKNPTAFYLCASRDRGSYGYTFGSGTRLTVV.

The chain employs TRBV27 and TRBJ2-1; the D is unclear. V lost 0 bases and J lost 5, with 5 bases in between. The CDR3 runs 13 residues. From germline, CDR1 is MNHEY and CDR2 SMNVEV (reference sequence). CDR3 protein: CASSLSRNNEQFF. Written as DNA, the CDR3 is TGTGCCAGCAGTTTATCCCGTAACAATGAGCAGTTCTTC.

The rearrangement uses TRBV27 and TRBJ2-2, with 8 bases matching TRBD2. CDR1 and CDR2 from the germline V gene are MNHEY and SMNVEV (reference sequence). The CDR3 is 17 amino acids. V lost 1 base and J lost 2; bases outside the gene matches: 6. The CDR3 region has the DNA TGTGCCAGCAGTTTATTGTCCGGGGGGGCCAACACCGGGGAGCTGTTTTTT. Translation gives CASSLLSGGANTGELFF.

The V gene is TRBV4-2, the J gene TRBJ2-1; D unclear. From germline, CDR1 is LGHNA and CDR2 YNFKEQ. V was pared by 1 base and J by 0 bases, with 13 bases between. CDR3 size: 17 residues. The CDR3 DNA sequence: TGTGCCAGCAGCCAAGGTCCTCATGGTAGCTCCTACAATGAGCAGTTCTTC. It encodes CASSQGPHGSSYNEQFF.

The gene calls are TRBV5-6 and TRBJ2-3, with 9 bases fitting TRBD1. This CDR3 contains 15 residues. Germline-derived CDR1 and CDR2 are SGHDT and YYEEEE. V lost 4 bases and J lost 3; bases outside the gene matches: 6. The DNA for the CDR3 is TGTGCCAGCAGCGCCGGGACAGGGCTGACAGATACGCAGTATTTT. Its protein is CASSAGTGLTDTQYF.

The chain is built from TRBV6-4 and TRBJ2-3, with TRBD2 matching over 7 bases. The J segment lost 0 bases and the V segment lost 5 bases, leaving 5 bases of the junction unmatched. The germline V gene encodes CDR1 MRHNA and CDR2 SNTAGT. The CDR3 is 15 residues long. The CDR3 protein is CASSRGSGSTDTQYF. CDR3 sequence (DNA): TGTGCCAGCAGTCGTGGTAGCGGGAGCACAGATACGCAGTATTTT.

This chain uses TRBV19 with TRBJ1-1; maybe TRBD1 (5 bases). Germline CDR1 is LNHDA and CDR2 is SQIVND (reference sequence). CDR3 length: 14 residues. Trimming took off 5 bases at V and 6 bases at J, with 16 bases between the two ends. The CDR3 nucleotides are TGTGCCAGTAGTCTTAGGGGTCAATCCTCTGAAGCTTTCTTT. As protein: CASSLRGQSSEAFF.

The chain recombines TRBV7-2 with TRBJ2-7; TRBD2 agrees at 8 bases. V gave up 0 bases and J gave up 5 bases; unmatched junction bases: 6. CDR1 and CDR2 (germline): SGHTA, FQGNSA. This CDR3 spans 15 amino acids. Here the CDR3 DNA reads TGTGCCAGCAGCTTAGCGCGGGCGGGAGGTAACGAGCAGTACTTC. Translation gives CASSLARAGGNEQYF.

The CDR3 is CAWSTYPMNTEAFF. Written as DNA, the CDR3 is TGTGCCTGGAGTACCTACCCCATGAACACTGAAGCTTTCTTT. V gene TRBV30 combines with J gene TRBJ1-1; D remains unclear. The V and J ends lost 2 bases and 0 bases respectively, with 10 bases between them. This CDR3 contains 14 residues. In germline, CDR1 is GTSNPN, CDR2 SVGIG (reference sequence).

The rearrangement uses TRBV9 and TRBJ2-7, with 9 bases aligning to TRBD2. Germline values: CDR1 SGDLS, CDR2 YYNGEE. The V segment lost 4 bases and the J segment 7 bases; nucleotides outside the gene matches: 9. The CDR3 contains 14 residues. The CDR3 DNA follows: TGTGCCAGCAGCCCAGCGGGAGGCCTCAGTGAGCAGTACTTC. The encoded protein is CASSPAGGLSEQYF. The full variable domain, with the rest looked up from reference TRBV9 and TRBJ2-7, is DSGVTQTPKHLITATGQRVTLRCSPRSGDLSVYWYQQSLDQGLQFLIQYYNGEERAKGNILERFSAQQFPDLHSELNLSSLELGDSALYFCASSPAGGLSEQYFGPGTRLTVT.

The chain has TRBV30 and TRBJ2-2; no definite D call. The CDR3 has 13 residues. Trimming took 1 base from V and 1 from J, leaving 4 bases between them. The germline V gene encodes CDR1 GTSNPN and CDR2 SVGIG (reference sequence). The CDR3 spells CAWSGQNTGELFF. DNA for the CDR3: TGTGCCTGGAGTGGACAGAACACCGGGGAGCTGTTTTTT.